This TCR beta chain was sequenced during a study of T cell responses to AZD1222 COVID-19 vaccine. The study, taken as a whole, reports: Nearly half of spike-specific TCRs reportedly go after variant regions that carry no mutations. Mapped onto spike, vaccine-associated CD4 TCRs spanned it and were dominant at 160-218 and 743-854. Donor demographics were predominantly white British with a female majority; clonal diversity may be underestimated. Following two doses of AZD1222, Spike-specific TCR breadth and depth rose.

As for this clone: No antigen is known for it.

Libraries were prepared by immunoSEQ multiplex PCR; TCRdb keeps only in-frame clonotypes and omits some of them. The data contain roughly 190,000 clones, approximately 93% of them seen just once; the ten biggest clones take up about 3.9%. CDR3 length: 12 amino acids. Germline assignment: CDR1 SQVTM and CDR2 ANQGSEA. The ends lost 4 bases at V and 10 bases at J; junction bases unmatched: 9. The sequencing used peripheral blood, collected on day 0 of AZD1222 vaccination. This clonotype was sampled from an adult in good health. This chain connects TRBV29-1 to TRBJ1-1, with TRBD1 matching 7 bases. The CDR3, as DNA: TGCAGCGTTGTTAGAGGGGGCAGCGGAGCTTTCTTT. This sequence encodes CSVVRGGSGAFF. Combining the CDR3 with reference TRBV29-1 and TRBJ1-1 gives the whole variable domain SAVISQKPSRDICQRGTSLTIQCQVDSQVTMMFWYRQQPGQSLTLIATANQGSEATYESGFVIDKFPISRPNLTFSTLTVSNMSPEDSSIYLCSVVRGGSGAFFGQGTRLTVV.